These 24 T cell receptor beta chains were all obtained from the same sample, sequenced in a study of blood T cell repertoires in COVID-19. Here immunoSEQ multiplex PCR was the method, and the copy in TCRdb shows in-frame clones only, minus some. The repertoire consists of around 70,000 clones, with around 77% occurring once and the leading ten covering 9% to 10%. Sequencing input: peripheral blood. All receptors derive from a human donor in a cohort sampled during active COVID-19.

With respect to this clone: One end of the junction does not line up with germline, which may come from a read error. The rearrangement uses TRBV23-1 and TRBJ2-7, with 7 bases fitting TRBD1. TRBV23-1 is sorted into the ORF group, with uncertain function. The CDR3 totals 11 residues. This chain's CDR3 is CASSHPGTEGF. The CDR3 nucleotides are TGCGCCAGCAGTCATCCCGGGACAGAAGGCTTC.

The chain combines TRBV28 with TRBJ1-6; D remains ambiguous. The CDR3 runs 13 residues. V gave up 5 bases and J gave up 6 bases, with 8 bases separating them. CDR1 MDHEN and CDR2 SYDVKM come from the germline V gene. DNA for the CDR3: TGTGCCAGCAGTCCCGGTCCTAATTCACCCCTCCACTTT. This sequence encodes CASSPGPNSPLHF.

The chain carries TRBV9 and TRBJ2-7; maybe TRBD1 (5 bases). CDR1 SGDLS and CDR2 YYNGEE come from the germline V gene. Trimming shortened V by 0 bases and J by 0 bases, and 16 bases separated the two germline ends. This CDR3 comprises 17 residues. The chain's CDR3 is CASSVGLGARHSYEQYF. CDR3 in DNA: TGTGCCAGCAGCGTAGGTTTAGGGGCGCGACACTCCTACGAGCAGTACTTC. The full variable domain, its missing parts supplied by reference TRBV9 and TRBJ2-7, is DSGVTQTPKHLITATGQRVTLRCSPRSGDLSVYWYQQSLDQGLQFLIQYYNGEERAKGNILERFSAQQFPDLHSELNLSSLELGDSALYFCASSVGLGARHSYEQYFGPGTRLTVT.

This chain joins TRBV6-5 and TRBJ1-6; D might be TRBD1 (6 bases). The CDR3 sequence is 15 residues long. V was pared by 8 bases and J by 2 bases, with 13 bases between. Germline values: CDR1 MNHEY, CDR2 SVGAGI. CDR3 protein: CASSYGDTYNSPLHF. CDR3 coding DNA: TGTGCCAGCTCGTATGGGGACACCTATAATTCACCCCTCCACTTT.

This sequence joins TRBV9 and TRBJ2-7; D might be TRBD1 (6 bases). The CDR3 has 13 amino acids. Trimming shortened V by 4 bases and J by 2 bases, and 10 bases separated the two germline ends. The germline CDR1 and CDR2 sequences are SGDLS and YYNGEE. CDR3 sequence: CASSRTATYEQYF. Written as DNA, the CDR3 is TGTGCCAGCAGCCGGACAGCTACCTACGAGCAGTACTTC.

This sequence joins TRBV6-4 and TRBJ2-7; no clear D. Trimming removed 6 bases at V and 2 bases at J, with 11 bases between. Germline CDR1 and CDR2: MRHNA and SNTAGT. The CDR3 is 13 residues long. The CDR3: CASRHTVTYEQYF. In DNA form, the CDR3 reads TGTGCCAGCAGACATACAGTGACCTACGAGCAGTACTTC.

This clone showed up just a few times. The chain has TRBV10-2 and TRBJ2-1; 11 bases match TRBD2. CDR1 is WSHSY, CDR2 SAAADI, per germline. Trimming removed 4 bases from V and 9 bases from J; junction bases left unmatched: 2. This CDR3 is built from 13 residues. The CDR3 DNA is TGCGCCAGCAGTGTAGCGGGAGGGTCTGAGCAGTTCTTC. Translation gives CASSVAGGSEQFF.

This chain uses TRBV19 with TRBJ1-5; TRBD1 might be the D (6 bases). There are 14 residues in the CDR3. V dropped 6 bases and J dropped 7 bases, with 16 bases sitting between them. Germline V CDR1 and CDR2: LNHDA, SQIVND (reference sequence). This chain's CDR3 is CASREQGVGQPQHF. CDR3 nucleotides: TGTGCCAGTAGGGAACAGGGCGTGGGCCAGCCCCAGCATTTT. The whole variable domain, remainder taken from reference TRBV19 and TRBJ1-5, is DGGITQSPKYLFRKEGQNVTLSCEQNLNHDAMYWYRQDPGQGLRLIYYSQIVNDFQKGDIAEGYSVSREKKESFPLTVTSAQKNPTAFYLCASREQGVGQPQHFGDGTRLSIL.

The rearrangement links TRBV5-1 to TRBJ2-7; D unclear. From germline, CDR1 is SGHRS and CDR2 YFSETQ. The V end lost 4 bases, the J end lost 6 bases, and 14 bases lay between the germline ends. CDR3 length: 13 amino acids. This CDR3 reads CASSVVGTVEQYF. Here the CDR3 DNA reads TGCGCCAGCAGCGTGGTGGGCACCGTCGAGCAGTACTTC.

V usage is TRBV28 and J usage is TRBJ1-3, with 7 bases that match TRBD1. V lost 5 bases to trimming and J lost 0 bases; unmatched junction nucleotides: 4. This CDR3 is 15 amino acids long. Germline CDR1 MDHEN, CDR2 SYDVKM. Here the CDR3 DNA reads TGTGCCAGCAGTGTACAGGGGTTCTCTGGAAACACCATATATTTT. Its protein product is CASSVQGFSGNTIYF.

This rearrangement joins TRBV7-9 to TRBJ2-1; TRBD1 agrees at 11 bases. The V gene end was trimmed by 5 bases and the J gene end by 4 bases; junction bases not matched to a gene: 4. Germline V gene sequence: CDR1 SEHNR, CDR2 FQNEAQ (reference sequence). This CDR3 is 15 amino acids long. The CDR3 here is CASSKGTGGYNEQFF. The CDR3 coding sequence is TGTGCCAGCAGCAAAGGGACAGGGGGGTACAATGAGCAGTTCTTC. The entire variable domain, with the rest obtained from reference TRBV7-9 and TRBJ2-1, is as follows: DTGVSQNPRHKITKRGQNVTFRCDPISEHNRLYWYRQTLGQGPEFLTYFQNEAQLEKSRLLSDRFSAERPKGSFSTLEIQRTEQGDSAMYLCASSKGTGGYNEQFFGPGTRLTVL.

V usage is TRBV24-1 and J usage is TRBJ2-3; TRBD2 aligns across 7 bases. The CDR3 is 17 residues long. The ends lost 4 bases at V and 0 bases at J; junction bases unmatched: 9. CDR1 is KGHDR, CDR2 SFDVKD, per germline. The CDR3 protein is CATSDRRFSGSTDTQYF. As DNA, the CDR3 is TGTGCCACCAGTGACCGAAGGTTTAGCGGGAGCACAGATACGCAGTATTTT.

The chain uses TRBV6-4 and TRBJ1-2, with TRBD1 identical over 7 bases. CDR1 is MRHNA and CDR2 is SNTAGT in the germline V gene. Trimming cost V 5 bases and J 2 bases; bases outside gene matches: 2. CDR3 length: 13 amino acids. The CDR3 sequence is CASSRDRNYGYTF. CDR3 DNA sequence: TGTGCCAGCAGTCGGGACAGAAACTATGGCTACACCTTC.

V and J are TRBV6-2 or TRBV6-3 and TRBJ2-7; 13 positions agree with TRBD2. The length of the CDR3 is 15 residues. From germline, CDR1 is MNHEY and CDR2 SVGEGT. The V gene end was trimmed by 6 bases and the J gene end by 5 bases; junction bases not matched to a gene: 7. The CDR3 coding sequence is TGTGCCAGCAGCAAAGGACTAGCGGGAGTAGACGAGCAGTACTTC. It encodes CASSKGLAGVDEQYF.

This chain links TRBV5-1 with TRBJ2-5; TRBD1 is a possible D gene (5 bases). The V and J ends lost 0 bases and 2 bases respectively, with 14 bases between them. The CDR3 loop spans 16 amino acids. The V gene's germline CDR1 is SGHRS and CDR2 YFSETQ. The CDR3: CASSLAAGIGQETQYF. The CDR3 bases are TGCGCCAGCAGCTTGGCGGCAGGGATCGGGCAAGAGACCCAGTACTTC.

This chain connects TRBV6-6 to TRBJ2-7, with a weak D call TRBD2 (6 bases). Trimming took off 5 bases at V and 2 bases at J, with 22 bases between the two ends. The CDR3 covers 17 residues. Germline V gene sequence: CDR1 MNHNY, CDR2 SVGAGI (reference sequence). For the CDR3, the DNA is TGTGCCAGCAGTCCACAGATTAACCGGGACTTAGCCTACGAGCAGTACTTC. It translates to CASSPQINRDLAYEQYF.

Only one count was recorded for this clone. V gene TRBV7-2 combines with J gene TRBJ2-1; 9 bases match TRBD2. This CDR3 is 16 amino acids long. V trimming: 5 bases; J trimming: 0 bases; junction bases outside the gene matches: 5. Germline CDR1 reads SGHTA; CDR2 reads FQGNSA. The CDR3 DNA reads TGTGCCAGCAGCCTCATAGCGGGGGCCTCCTACAATGAGCAGTTCTTC. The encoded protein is CASSLIAGASYNEQFF.

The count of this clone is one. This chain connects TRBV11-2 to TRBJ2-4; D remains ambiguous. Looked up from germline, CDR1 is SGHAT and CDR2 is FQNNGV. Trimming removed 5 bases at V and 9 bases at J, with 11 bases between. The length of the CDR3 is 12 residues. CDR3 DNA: TGTGCCAGCAGCCCCGGGTTTGGCATTCAGTACTTC. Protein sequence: CASSPGFGIQYF.

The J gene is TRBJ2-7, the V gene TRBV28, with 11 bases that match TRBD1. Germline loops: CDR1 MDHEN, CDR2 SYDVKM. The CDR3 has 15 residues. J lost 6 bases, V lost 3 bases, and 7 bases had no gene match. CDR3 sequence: CASSFGTGGSVEQYF. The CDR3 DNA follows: TGTGCCAGCAGTTTTGGGACAGGGGGTTCCGTCGAGCAGTACTTC.

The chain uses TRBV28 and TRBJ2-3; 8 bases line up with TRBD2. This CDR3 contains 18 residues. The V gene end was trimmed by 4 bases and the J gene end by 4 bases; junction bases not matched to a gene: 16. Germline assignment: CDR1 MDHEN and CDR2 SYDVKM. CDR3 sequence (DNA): TGTGCCAGCAGTTCCCATCCGACCGGGACTAGTGAGTCAGATACGCAGTATTTT. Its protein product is CASSSHPTGTSESDTQYF.

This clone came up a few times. The CDR3 loop is CASRPSQGGNTIYF. The DNA of the CDR3 is TGTGCCTCCCGGCCGTCACAGGGGGGAAACACCATATATTTT. The chain links TRBV10-3 to TRBJ1-3; 7 nucleotides agree with TRBD1. CDR3 length: 14 amino acids. Germline V gene data show CDR1 as ENHRY and CDR2 as SYGVKD. Trimming removed 11 bases from V and 4 bases from J; junction bases left unmatched: 11.

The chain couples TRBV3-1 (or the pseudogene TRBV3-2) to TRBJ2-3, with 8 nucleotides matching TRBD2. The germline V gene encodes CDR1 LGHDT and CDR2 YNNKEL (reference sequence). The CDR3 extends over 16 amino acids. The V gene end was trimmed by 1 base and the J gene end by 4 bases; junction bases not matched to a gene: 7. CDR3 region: CASSQAFGTSSDTQYF. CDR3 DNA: TGTGCCAGCAGCCAAGCCTTCGGGACTAGTTCAGATACGCAGTATTTT.

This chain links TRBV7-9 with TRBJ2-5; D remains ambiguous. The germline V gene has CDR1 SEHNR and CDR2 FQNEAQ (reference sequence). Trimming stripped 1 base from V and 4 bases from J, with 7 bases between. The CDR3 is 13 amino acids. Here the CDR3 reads CASSLGRGETQYF. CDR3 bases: TGTGCCAGCAGCTTAGGCCGCGGAGAGACCCAGTACTTC.

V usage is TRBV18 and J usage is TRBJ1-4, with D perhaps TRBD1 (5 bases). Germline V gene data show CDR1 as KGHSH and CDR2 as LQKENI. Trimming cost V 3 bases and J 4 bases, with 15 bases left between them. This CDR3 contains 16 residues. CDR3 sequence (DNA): TGTGCCAGCTCACCGCTTGCGACAGACGATAATGAAAAACTGTTTTTT. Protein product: CASSPLATDDNEKLFF.